Listed here is a single T cell receptor (beta chain). The target antigen is unknown. In making TCR beta libraries, quantitative 5'-RACE with molecular barcodes was used. TCRdb itself ran the 5' RACE reads through MiXCR, one entry per CDR3 protein. The sample shows about 750,000 distinct CDR3 sequences, around 17% of them seen only once. This specimen comes from a study of CD8 T cells in ankylosing spondylitis. Study outcomes and limitations: Disease-linked clones were reportedly significantly enriched in matched ankylosing spondylitis synovial fluid. Disease-associated clones were CD8+ and fairly uncommon in peripheral blood. A number of the motif variants had already been described in reactive arthritis synovial fluid and blood. Ankylosing spondylitis blood appeared to be characterized by a TCR beta motif of eight highly homologous variants.

Germline-derived CDR1 and CDR2 are SGHAT and FQNNGV. CDR3 length equals 18 residues. The J segment lost 4 bases and the V segment lost 0 bases, leaving 8 bases of the junction unmatched. Sequencing was done on a sample of blood, either unsorted or a sorted T cell fraction (not recorded which). The sequence was obtained from a male donor with ankylosing spondylitis. The V and J genes are TRBV11-2 and TRBJ2-1; TRBD2 matches 11 bases. CDR3 residues: CASSLDQELAGAYNEQFF. In DNA, the CDR3 is TGTGCCAGCAGCTTAGATCAGGAACTAGCGGGAGCATACAATGAGCAGTTCTTC.